This TCR beta chain came from a study of T-cell reconstitution after alpha-beta-depleted transplantation in children. General observations from the study: By one year post-transplant, T-cell counts and diversity largely arose from T cells that were newly produced. Reportedly, roughly two months post-transplant, alpha-beta T cells arose from several hundred expanded graft clones. Recipient T cells and thymic progenitors that survived gave rise to the high TCRbeta diversity observed at day 60 in some patients.

Preparing the TCRbeta library involved the use of unique molecular identifiers. TCRdb reanalysed the PCR reads using MiXCR and keeps one entry per CDR3 protein. This sample has approximately 400,000 distinct CDR3 sequences, with 16% found just once. A few counts support this clonotype. Its antigen is not identified. The CDR3 has 16 amino acids. The V gene end was trimmed by 0 bases and the J gene end by 4 bases; junction bases not matched to a gene: 6. Germline V gene lookup returns CDR1 LGHNA and CDR2 YSLEER. Sequences were derived from PBMCs, mostly from graft donor cells, sampled 360 days after TCRalphabeta/CD19-depleted stem cell transplant. V is TRBV4-3 and J is TRBJ2-3, with 8 bases aligning to TRBD1. This sequence was found in a boy younger than two who had a stem cell transplant for Wiskott-Aldrich syndrome, so the T cells may come from the graft donor. CDR3 sequence reads: CASSQDSDRESDTQYF. Written as DNA, the CDR3 is TGCGCCAGCAGCCAAGATTCGGACAGGGAGTCAGATACGCAGTATTTT.